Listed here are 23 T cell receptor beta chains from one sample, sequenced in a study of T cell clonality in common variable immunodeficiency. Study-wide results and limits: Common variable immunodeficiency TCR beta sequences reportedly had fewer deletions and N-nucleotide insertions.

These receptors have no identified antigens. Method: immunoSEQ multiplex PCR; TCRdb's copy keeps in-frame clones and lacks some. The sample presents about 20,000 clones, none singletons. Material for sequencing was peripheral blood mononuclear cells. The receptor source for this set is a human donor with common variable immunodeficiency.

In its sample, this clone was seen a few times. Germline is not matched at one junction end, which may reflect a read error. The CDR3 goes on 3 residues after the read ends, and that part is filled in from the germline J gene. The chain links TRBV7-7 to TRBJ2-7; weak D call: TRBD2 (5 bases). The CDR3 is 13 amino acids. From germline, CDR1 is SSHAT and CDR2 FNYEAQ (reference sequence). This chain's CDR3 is CASSPTSSDEQYF. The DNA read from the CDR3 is TGTGCTAGCAGCCCAACTAGTAGCGACGAG.

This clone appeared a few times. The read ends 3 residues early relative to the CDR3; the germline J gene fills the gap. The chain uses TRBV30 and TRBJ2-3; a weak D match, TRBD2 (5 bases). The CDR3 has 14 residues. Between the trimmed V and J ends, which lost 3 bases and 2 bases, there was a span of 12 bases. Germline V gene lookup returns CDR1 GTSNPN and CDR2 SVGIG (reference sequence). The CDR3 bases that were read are TGTGCCTGGAGATTGAGGGCCCCCACAGATACG. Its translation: CAWRLRAPTDT. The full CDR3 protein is CAWRLRAPTDTQYF. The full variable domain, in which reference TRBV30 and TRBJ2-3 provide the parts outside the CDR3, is SQTIHQWPATLVQPVGSPLSLECTVEGTSNPNLYWYRQAAGRGLQLLFYSVGIGQISSEVPQNLSASRPQDRQFILSSKKLLLSDSGFYLCAWRLRAPTDTQYFGPGTRLTVL.

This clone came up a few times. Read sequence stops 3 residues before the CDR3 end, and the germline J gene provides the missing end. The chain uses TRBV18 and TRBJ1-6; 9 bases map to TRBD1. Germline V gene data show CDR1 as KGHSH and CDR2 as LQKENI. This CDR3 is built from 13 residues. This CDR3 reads CASSPPDRGTLHF. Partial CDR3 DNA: TGTGCCAGCTCACCACCGGACAGGGGCACC.

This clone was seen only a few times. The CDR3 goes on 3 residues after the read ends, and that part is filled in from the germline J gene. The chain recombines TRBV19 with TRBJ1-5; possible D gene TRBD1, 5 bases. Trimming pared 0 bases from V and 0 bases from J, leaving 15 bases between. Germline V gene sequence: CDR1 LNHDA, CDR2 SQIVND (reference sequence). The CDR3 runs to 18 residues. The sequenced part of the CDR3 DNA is TGTGCCAGTAGTATAGAGCGGGGGTCCCCGAGTAGCAATCAGCCC. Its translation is CASSIERGSPSSNQP. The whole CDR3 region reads CASSIERGSPSSNQPQHF.

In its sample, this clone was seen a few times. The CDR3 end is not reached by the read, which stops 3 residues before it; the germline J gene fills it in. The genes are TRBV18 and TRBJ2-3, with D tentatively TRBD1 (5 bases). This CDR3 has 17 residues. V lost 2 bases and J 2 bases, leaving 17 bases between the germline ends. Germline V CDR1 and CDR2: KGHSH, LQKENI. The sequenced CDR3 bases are TGTGCCAGCTCACCATACGTGCCAGGGTCGTCCACAGATACG. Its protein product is CASSPYVPGSSTDT. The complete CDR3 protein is CASSPYVPGSSTDTQYF.

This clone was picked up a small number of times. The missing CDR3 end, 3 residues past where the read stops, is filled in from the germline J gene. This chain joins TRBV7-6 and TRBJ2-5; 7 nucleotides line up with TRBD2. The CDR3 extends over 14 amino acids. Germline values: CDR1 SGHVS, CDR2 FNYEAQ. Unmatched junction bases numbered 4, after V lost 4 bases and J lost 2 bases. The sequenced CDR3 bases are TGTGCCAGCAGCTCCTGGACTAGGCAAGAGACC. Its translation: CASSSWTRQET. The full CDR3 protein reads CASSSWTRQETQYF.

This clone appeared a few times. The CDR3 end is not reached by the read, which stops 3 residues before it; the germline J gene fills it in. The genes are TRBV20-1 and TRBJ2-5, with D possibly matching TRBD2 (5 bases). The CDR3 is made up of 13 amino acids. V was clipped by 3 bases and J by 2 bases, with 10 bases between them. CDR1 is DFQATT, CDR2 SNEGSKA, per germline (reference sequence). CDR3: CSARDWQQETQYF. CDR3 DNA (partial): TGCAGTGCTAGGGACTGGCAGCAAGAGACC.

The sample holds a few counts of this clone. The CDR3 DNA, read in part, is TGTGCCAGCTCACTCGGACTAGCGGGGCTTTCGGGCACAGATACG. Translated: CASSLGLAGLSGTDT. The whole CDR3 protein is CASSLGLAGLSGTDTQYF. The J gene is TRBJ2-3, the V gene TRBV18, with TRBD2 matching over 12 bases. The read ends 3 residues shy of where the CDR3 ends; the end is completed using the germline J gene. The CDR3 length is 18 residues. The junction had 9 bases not matched to a gene; V was cut back by 4 bases and J by 1 base. CDR1 KGHSH and CDR2 LQKENI come from the germline V gene.

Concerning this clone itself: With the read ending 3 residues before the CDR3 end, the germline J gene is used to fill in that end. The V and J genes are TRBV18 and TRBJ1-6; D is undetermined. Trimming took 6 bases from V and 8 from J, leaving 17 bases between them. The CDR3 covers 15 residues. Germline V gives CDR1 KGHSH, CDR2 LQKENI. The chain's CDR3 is CASSPGEGRHSPLHF. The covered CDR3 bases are TGTGCCAGCTCCCCAGGTGAGGGCCGGCATTCACCC. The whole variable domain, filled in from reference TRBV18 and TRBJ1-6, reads NAGVMQNPRHLVRRRGQEARLRCSPMKGHSHVYWYRQLPEEGLKFMVYLQKENIIDESGMPKERFSAEFPKEGPSILRIQQVVRGDSAAYFCASSPGEGRHSPLHFGNGTRLTVT.

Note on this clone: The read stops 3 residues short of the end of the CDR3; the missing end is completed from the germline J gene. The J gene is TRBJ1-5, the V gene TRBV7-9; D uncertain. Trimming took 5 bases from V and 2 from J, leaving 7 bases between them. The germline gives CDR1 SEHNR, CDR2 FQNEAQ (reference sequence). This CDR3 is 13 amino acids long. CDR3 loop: CASSPEGNQPQHF. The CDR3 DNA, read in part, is TGTGCCAGCAGCCCCGAGGGCAATCAGCCC.

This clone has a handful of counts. Incomplete CDR3 DNA: TGTGCCAGCAGCTTACCCCGCCAGGGCACAGATACG. It codes for CASSLPRQGTDT. Given in full, the CDR3 is CASSLPRQGTDTQYF. This chain uses TRBV7-9 with TRBJ2-3; D unresolved. The read is 3 residues too short to cover the CDR3 end, so that end is filled in from the germline J gene. The CDR3 runs to 15 residues. V gave up 2 bases and J gave up 1 base, with 10 bases separating them. Germline lookup yields CDR1 SEHNR and CDR2 FQNEAQ (reference sequence). Full variable domain (outside the CDR3, taken from reference TRBV7-9 and TRBJ2-3): DTGVSQNPRHKITKRGQNVTFRCDPISEHNRLYWYRQTLGQGPEFLTYFQNEAQLEKSRLLSDRFSAERPKGSFSTLEIQRTEQGDSAMYLCASSLPRQGTDTQYFGPGTRLTVL.

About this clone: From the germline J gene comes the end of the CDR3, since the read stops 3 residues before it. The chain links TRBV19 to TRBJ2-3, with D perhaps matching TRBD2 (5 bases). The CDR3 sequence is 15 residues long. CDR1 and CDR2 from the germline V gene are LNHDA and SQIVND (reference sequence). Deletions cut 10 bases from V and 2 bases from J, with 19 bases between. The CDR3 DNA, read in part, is TGTGCCAACGCCGGTACCAGCGGCCTCACAGATACG. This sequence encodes CANAGTSGLTDT. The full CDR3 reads CANAGTSGLTDTQYF.

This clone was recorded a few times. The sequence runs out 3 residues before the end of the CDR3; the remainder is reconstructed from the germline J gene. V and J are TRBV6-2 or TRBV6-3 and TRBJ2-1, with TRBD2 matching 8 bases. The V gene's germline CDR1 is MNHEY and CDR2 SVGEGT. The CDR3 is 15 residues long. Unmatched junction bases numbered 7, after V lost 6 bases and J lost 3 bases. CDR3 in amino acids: CASSQPSGGYNEQFF. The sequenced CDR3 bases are TGTGCCAGCAGCCAACCCAGCGGGGGCTACAATGAG.

CDR3 region: CASSGRTGKVGELFF. CDR3 DNA, as far as it was read: TGTGCCAGCAGTGGACGGACAGGAAAGGTCGGGGAG. The rearrangement links TRBV6-2 or TRBV6-3 to TRBJ2-2; 7 bases are shared with TRBD1. The read is 3 residues too short to cover the CDR3 end, so that end is filled in from the germline J gene. V gave up 5 bases and J gave up 7 bases; unmatched junction bases: 10. The germline V gene encodes CDR1 MNHEY and CDR2 SVGEGT. The CDR3 totals 15 residues.

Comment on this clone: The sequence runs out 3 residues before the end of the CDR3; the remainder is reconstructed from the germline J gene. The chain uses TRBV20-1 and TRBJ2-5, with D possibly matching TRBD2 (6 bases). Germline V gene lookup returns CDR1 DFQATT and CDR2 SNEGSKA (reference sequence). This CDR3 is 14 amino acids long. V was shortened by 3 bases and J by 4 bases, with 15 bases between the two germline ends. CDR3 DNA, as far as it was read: TGCAGTGCTAGGGCCACGGAGGGGTTAGAGACC. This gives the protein CSARATEGLET. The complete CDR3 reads CSARATEGLETQYF.

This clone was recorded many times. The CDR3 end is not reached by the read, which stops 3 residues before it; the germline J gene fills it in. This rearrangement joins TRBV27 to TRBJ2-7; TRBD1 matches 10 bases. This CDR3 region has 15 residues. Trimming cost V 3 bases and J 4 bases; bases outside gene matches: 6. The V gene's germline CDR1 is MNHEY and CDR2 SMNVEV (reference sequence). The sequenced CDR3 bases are TGTGCCAGCAGTTTGTCCGGGACAGGGGTTTACGAG. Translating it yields CASSLSGTGVYE. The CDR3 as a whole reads CASSLSGTGVYEQYF.

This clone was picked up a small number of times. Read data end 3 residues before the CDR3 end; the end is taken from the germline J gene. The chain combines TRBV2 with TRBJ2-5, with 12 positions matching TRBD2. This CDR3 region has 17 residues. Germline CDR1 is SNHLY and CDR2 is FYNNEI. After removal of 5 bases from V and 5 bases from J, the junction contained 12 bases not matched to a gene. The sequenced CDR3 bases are TGTGCCAGCAGTTTCCCGACTAGCGGGGGTACCCGGGAGACC. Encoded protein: CASSFPTSGGTRET. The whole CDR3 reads CASSFPTSGGTRETQYF.

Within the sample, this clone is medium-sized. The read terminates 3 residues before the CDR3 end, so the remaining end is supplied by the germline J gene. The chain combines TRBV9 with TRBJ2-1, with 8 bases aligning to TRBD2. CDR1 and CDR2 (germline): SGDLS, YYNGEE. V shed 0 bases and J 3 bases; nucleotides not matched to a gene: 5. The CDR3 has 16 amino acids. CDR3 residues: CASSVVGLAGYNEQFF. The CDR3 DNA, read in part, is TGTGCCAGCAGCGTAGTGGGGCTAGCGGGCTACAATGAG.

The sequenced CDR3 bases are TGTGCCAGCAGCTTAGCCGGGACTAGCGGGAGCTGGGAGACC. Translating it yields CASSLAGTSGSWET. Given in full, the CDR3 is CASSLAGTSGSWETQYF. V is TRBV7-2 and J is TRBJ2-5, with 14 bases matching TRBD2. The sequenced fragment ends 3 residues before the CDR3 boundary, so the rest is inferred from the germline J gene. The V and J ends lost 0 bases and 5 bases, in that order; junction bases with no gene match: 5. The length of the CDR3 is 17 residues. Germline V lookup: CDR1 SGHTA, CDR2 FQGNSA. Based on the CDR3 plus reference TRBV7-2 and TRBJ2-5, the full variable domain is GAGVSQSPSNKVTEKGKDVELRCDPISGHTALYWYRQSLGQGLEFLIYFQGNSAPDKSGLPSDRFSAERTGGSVSTLTIQRTQQEDSAVYLCASSLAGTSGSWETQYFGPGTRLLVL.

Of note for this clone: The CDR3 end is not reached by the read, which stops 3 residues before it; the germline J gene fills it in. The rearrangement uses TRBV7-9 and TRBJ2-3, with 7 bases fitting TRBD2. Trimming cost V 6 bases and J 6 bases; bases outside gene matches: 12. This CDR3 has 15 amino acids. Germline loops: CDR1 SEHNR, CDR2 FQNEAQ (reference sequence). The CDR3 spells CASSDLGGILDTQYF. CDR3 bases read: TGTGCCAGCAGTGACCTCGGGGGGATATTGGATACG.

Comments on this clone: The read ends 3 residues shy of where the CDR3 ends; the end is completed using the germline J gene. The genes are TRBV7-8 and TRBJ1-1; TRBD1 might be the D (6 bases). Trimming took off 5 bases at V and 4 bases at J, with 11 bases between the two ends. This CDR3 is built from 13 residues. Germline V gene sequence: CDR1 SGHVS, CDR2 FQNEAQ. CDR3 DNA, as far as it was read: TGTGCCAGCAGCGGATCCAGGGGCACTGAA. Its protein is CASSGSRGTE. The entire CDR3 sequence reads CASSGSRGTEAFF.

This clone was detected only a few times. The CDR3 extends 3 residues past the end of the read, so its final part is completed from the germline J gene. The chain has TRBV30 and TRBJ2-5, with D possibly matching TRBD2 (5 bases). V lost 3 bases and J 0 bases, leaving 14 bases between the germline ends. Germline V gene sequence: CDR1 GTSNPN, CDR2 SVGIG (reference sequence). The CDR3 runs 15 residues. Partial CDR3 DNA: TGTGCCTGGAGCCCCGGTGGAGCGGACCAAGAGACC. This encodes CAWSPGGADQET. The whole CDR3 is CAWSPGGADQETQYF.

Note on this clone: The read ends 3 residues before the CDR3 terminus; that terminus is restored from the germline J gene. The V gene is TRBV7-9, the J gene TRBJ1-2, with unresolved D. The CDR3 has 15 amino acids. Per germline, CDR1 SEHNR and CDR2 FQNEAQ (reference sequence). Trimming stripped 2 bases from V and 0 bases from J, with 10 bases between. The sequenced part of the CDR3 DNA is TGTGCCAGCAGCTTATCACGGGGTGCTAACTATGGC. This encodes CASSLSRGANYG. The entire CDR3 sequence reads CASSLSRGANYGYTF.